A single sample is the source of the 16 T cell receptor beta chains below, sequenced in a study of a mutant IDH1 vaccine in newly diagnosed glioma. No antigen has been identified for these receptors. The time point denotes: week 35, safety follow-up. Doses comprised 300 ug of mutant IDH1 20-mer peptide each, plus topical imiquimod. Using immunoSEQ multiplex PCR, the repertoire was profiled, and TCRdb retains in-frame clones only, with some absent. The sample yields 69,000 or so clones, around nine tenths seen once. Specimen: PBMCs, collected from a glioma patient whose treatment included an IDH1 peptide vaccine. The receptors here all came from a man aged 25 to 40 with glioma.

The V gene is TRBV15, the J gene TRBJ2-1; a weak D match, TRBD1 (5 bases). CDR1 and CDR2 (germline): LNHNV, YYDKDF (reference sequence). V was shortened by 5 bases and J by 4 bases, with 12 bases between the two germline ends. The CDR3 is made up of 14 amino acids. The CDR3 nucleotides are TGTGCCACCAGCCCACAGGACCTGTACAATGAGCAGTTCTTC. This translates into CATSPQDLYNEQFF.

This chain joins TRBV5-1 and TRBJ1-2; no definite D call. Germline values: CDR1 SGHRS, CDR2 YFSETQ. V was shortened by 3 bases and J by 8 bases, with 14 bases between the two germline ends. CDR3 length: 13 amino acids. The CDR3: CASSYPGSRGYTF. The CDR3, as DNA: TGCGCCAGCAGCTATCCCGGGAGTAGAGGCTACACCTTC.

The CDR3 nucleotides read TGTGCCAGCAGTTACCGGACAGGGGGCGTTTATGGCTACACCTTC. Residues: CASSYRTGGVYGYTF. The chain couples TRBV28 to TRBJ1-2; TRBD1 matches 11 bases. The V and J ends lost 4 bases and 5 bases, in that order; junction bases with no gene match: 6. Germline V gene sequence: CDR1 MDHEN, CDR2 SYDVKM. The length of the CDR3 is 15 residues.

The V call is TRBV20-1, the J call TRBJ2-7, with D unresolved. Germline V gives CDR1 DFQATT, CDR2 SNEGSKA (reference sequence). Trimming pared 1 base from V and 4 bases from J, leaving 5 bases between. This CDR3 is built from 11 residues. CDR3 amino acids: CSARVRYEQYF. The CDR3 DNA reads TGCAGTGCTAGAGTCCGTTACGAGCAGTACTTC.

The chain uses TRBV28 and TRBJ2-1; tentatively, D is TRBD2 (5 bases). Looked up from germline, CDR1 is MDHEN and CDR2 is SYDVKM. There are 17 residues in the CDR3. The V and J ends lost 3 bases and 0 bases respectively, with 15 bases between them. CDR3 residues: CASSFVAPGSSYNEQFF. As DNA, the CDR3 is TGTGCCAGCAGTTTTGTAGCTCCGGGAAGCTCCTACAATGAGCAGTTCTTC. Full variable domain (remainder filled in from reference TRBV28 and TRBJ2-1): DVKVTQSSRYLVKRTGEKVFLECVQDMDHENMFWYRQDPGLGLRLIYFSYDVKMKEKGDIPEGYSVSREKKERFSLILESASTNQTSMYLCASSFVAPGSSYNEQFFGPGTRLTVL.

This chain links TRBV28 with TRBJ2-7; either TRBD1 or TRBD2 may supply D (5 bases each). Deletions cut 4 bases from V and 3 bases from J, with 16 bases between. In germline, CDR1 is MDHEN, CDR2 SYDVKM. The CDR3 spans 15 residues. As DNA, the CDR3 is TGTGCCAGCAGTTCCCCCGGGACGGTGGACTACGAGCAGTACTTC. Its translation is CASSSPGTVDYEQYF.

This clone was detected once. The gene calls are TRBV2 and TRBJ2-2; D is possibly TRBD1 (5 bases). The CDR3 is 15 residues long. V was trimmed by 5 bases and J by 3 bases, leaving 13 bases between them. Germline V gene sequence: CDR1 SNHLY, CDR2 FYNNEI. The CDR3 nucleotides are TGTGCCAGCAGTTATCAGGGTACGGACACCGGGGAGCTGTTTTTT. Protein: CASSYQGTDTGELFF.

CDR3 nucleotides: TGTGCCAGCAGCGCCTACGGGACTAACACCGGGGAGCTGTTTTTT. It yields the protein CASSAYGTNTGELFF. The gene calls are TRBV7-3 and TRBJ2-2; TRBD2 is a possible D gene (6 bases). Germline CDR1 is SGHTA and CDR2 is FQGTGA. The CDR3 loop spans 15 amino acids. V was shortened by 5 bases and J by 2 bases, with 12 bases between the two germline ends. The full variable domain, in which reference TRBV7-3 and TRBJ2-2 provide the parts outside the CDR3, is GAGVSQTPSNKVTEKGKYVELRCDPISGHTALYWYRQSLGQGPEFLIYFQGTGAADDSGLPNDRFFAVRPEGSVSTLKIQRTERGDSAVYLCASSAYGTNTGELFFGEGSRLTVL.

V gene TRBV6-1 combines with J gene TRBJ2-1, with D tentatively TRBD2 (6 bases). Per germline, CDR1 MNHNS and CDR2 SASEGT. The V and J ends lost 1 base and 9 bases respectively, with 10 bases between them. The CDR3 has 13 amino acids. The DNA of the CDR3 is TGTGCCAGCAGTGAAGTCCGGGGAGGTGAGCAGTTCTTC. The encoded protein is CASSEVRGGEQFF.

The chain is built from TRBV27 and TRBJ1-1; the match to TRBD1 covers 8 bases. The CDR3 covers 17 residues. J gave up 3 bases and V 2 bases, and 11 bases lay outside the gene matches. From germline, CDR1 is MNHEY and CDR2 SMNVEV (reference sequence). The CDR3 sequence is CASSLAGTLDRDTEAFF. In DNA, the CDR3 is TGTGCCAGCAGTTTAGCGGGTACTTTGGACAGGGACACTGAAGCTTTCTTT.

V and J are TRBV9 and TRBJ2-1; the D gene is possibly TRBD2 (5 bases). In germline, CDR1 is SGDLS, CDR2 YYNGEE. This CDR3 is built from 14 residues. The V end lost 4 bases, the J end lost 5 bases, and 13 bases lay between the germline ends. The CDR3 sequence: CASSPFGNNNEQFF. The CDR3 DNA is TGTGCCAGCAGCCCTTTCGGGAACAACAATGAGCAGTTCTTC.

J is TRBJ2-7 and V is TRBV28; D could derive from TRBD1 or TRBD2 (5 bases each). V lost 7 bases and J lost 2, with 12 bases in between. Looked up from germline, CDR1 is MDHEN and CDR2 is SYDVKM. This CDR3 is 13 amino acids long. The CDR3 nucleotides read TGTGCCAGCATGAGAGAGGGACCCTACGAGCAGTACTTC. Amino acid sequence: CASMREGPYEQYF.

V usage is TRBV19 and J usage is TRBJ2-3; 10 bases match TRBD2. The J segment lost 1 base and the V segment lost 6 bases, leaving 4 bases of the junction unmatched. The germline V gene has CDR1 LNHDA and CDR2 SQIVND (reference sequence). This CDR3 is 15 amino acids long. The CDR3 sequence is CASRITSGGTDTQYF. CDR3 nucleotide sequence: TGTGCCAGTAGGATAACTAGCGGGGGCACAGATACGCAGTATTTT. Supplemented by reference TRBV19 and TRBJ2-3, the full variable domain reads DGGITQSPKYLFRKEGQNVTLSCEQNLNHDAMYWYRQDPGQGLRLIYYSQIVNDFQKGDIAEGYSVSREKKESFPLTVTSAQKNPTAFYLCASRITSGGTDTQYFGPGTRLTVL.

The V and J genes are TRBV11-2 and TRBJ2-1; 10 bases match TRBD2. This CDR3 has 14 amino acids. Germline CDR1 is SGHAT and CDR2 is FQNNGV. J was trimmed by 6 bases and V by 5 bases; bases with no gene match: 4. This chain's CDR3 is CASSQSGRANEQFF. The CDR3 bases are TGTGCCAGCAGCCAAAGCGGGAGGGCCAATGAGCAGTTCTTC.

The rearrangement joins TRBV27 to TRBJ2-3, with 9 bases lining up with TRBD1. The J segment lost 3 bases and the V segment lost 4 bases, leaving 8 bases of the junction unmatched. This CDR3 has 16 residues. Germline values: CDR1 MNHEY, CDR2 SMNVEV (reference sequence). CDR3 bases: TGTGCCAGCAGTTCTACCGGGACAGGGAGGACAGATACGCAGTATTTT. Protein product: CASSSTGTGRTDTQYF.

The chain uses TRBV11-3 and TRBJ2-3; D is ambiguous. Trimming took 0 bases from V and 2 from J, leaving 6 bases between them. The germline CDR1 and CDR2 sequences are SGHNT and YENEEA. This CDR3 comprises 14 residues. The CDR3 DNA reads TGTGCCAGCAGCTTAGATCCTTACACAGATACGCAGTATTTT. As protein: CASSLDPYTDTQYF.